This T cell receptor (beta chain) was observed in a study of CD8 T cells in Susac syndrome. RNA, at roughly 0.45 to 1 ug, was reverse transcribed with random hexamers. TCRdb called the immunoSEQ multiplex PCR reads again in MiXCR, with one record for every CDR3 protein. The table records roughly 120,000 distinct CDR3 sequences, roughly 92% of them present only once. V was cut by 3 bases and J by 5 bases, with 16 bases left in between. The CDR3 runs 15 residues. Germline-derived CDR1 and CDR2 are KGHSH and LQKENI. TCR beta sequences were obtained from blood CD8+ and CD4+ T cells. The TEMRA cells underwent FACS enrichment, while the CD8+ and CD4+ T cells underwent negative isolation.

The rearrangement joins TRBV18 to TRBJ1-2, with D maybe TRBD1 (6 bases). This receptor was obtained from a human donor in good health. The sample was CD4+ T cells from PBMCs. CDR3 nucleotides: TGTGCCAGCTCACCCGACGGGGGGGCTGTGTATGGCTACACCTTC. It yields the protein CASSPDGGAVYGYTF.